One and the same sample provided the 15 T cell receptor beta chains below, sequenced in a study of T cell repertoires in cytomegalovirus infection. TCRdb passed the reads through MiXCR, listing each CDR3 protein once. The sample has about a million distinct CDR3 sequences, roughly a third seen once; the top ten hold around an eighth. No antigens are known for them. This material consisted of cultured CD8+ T cells from PBMCs, taken from culture after CMV antigen stimulation. All receptors derive from a human donor in good health (CMV status not recorded). Some clones in this sample may be carry-over from other donors' samples.

This clonotype was seen only a few times. The V and J genes are TRBV27 and TRBJ2-5; D unclear. The germline V gene encodes CDR1 MNHEY and CDR2 SMNVEV (reference sequence). The V and J ends lost 8 bases and 4 bases respectively, with 11 bases between them. CDR3 length: 12 amino acids. The CDR3 nucleotides are TGTGCCAGCGGCCCCCGGGTAGAGACCCAGTACTTC. Translated, it gives CASGPRVETQYF.

The rearrangement uses TRBV7-6 and TRBJ1-1, with 9 bases fitting TRBD1. After removal of 5 bases from V and 3 bases from J, the junction contained 4 bases not matched to a gene. CDR1 is SGHVS and CDR2 is FNYEAQ in the germline V gene. The CDR3 spans 14 residues. The CDR3 spells CASSEGQGDTEAFF. DNA for the CDR3: TGTGCCAGCAGCGAGGGACAGGGCGACACTGAAGCTTTCTTT.

V gene TRBV5-1 combines with J gene TRBJ2-1; no firm D call. The germline CDR1 and CDR2 sequences are SGHRS and YFSETQ. The V and J ends lost 0 bases and 0 bases respectively, with 13 bases between them. CDR3 size: 17 residues. This chain's CDR3 is CASSLDRLSTSYNEQFF. DNA for the CDR3: TGCGCCAGCAGCTTGGATCGGCTTTCTACCTCCTACAATGAGCAGTTCTTC.

The gene calls are TRBV9 and TRBJ2-3; D is unresolved. CDR1 and CDR2 from the germline V gene are SGDLS and YYNGEE. V gave up 0 bases and J gave up 1 base, with 9 bases separating them. CDR3 length: 15 amino acids. The CDR3 here is CASSVDGSRTDTQYF. The CDR3 DNA reads as TGTGCCAGCAGCGTAGACGGAAGCCGCACAGATACGCAGTATTTT.

This clonotype was counted at least ten times. The rearrangement uses TRBV7-9 and TRBJ2-1; possible D gene TRBD2, 5 bases. V lost 6 bases, J lost 0 bases, and 30 bases lay in between. The CDR3 sequence is 21 residues long. The germline CDR1 and CDR2 sequences are SEHNR and FQNEAQ (reference sequence). DNA of the CDR3: TGTGCCAGCAGACCGAGCCACACCGGGGTAGGGCCCTTGAGCTCCTACAATGAGCAGTTCTTC. Translating gives CASRPSHTGVGPLSSYNEQFF.

The chain has TRBV24-1 and TRBJ2-3; a possible D gene is TRBD2 (6 bases). The CDR3 length is 15 residues. CDR1 and CDR2 (germline): KGHDR, SFDVKD. V dropped 1 base and J dropped 3 bases, with 10 bases sitting between them. The CDR3 protein is CATSDFRESTDTQYF. In DNA, the CDR3 is TGTGCCACCAGTGATTTTCGGGAGTCAACAGATACGCAGTATTTT.

This clonotype was observed at least ten times. The gene calls are TRBV7-3 and TRBJ2-2, with D perhaps assigned TRBD1 or TRBD2 (6 bases each). Germline CDR1 is SGHTA and CDR2 is FQGTGA. Trimming took off 1 base at V and 4 bases at J, with 10 bases between the two ends. The CDR3 extends over 15 amino acids. The CDR3 DNA sequence: TGTGCCAGCAGCTTAATCGGGGGCGGCACCGGGGAGCTGTTTTTT. Translation gives CASSLIGGGTGELFF. The full variable domain, rest sourced from reference TRBV7-3 and TRBJ2-2, is GAGVSQTPSNKVTEKGKYVELRCDPISGHTALYWYRQSLGQGPEFLIYFQGTGAADDSGLPNDRFFAVRPEGSVSTLKIQRTERGDSAVYLCASSLIGGGTGELFFGEGSRLTVL.

This clonotype has only a few counts. J is TRBJ2-1 and V is TRBV7-8, with TRBD2 matching over 9 bases. The CDR3 is 15 residues long. Trimming took 5 bases from V and 7 from J; bases not matched to a gene: 9. Germline V gives CDR1 SGHVS, CDR2 FQNEAQ. CDR3 coding DNA: TGTGCCAGCAGCCACGGAGCTAGCGGGGCTAATGAGCAGTTCTTC. Its protein is CASSHGASGANEQFF. Full variable domain (outside the CDR3, taken from reference TRBV7-8 and TRBJ2-1): GAGVSQSPRYKVAKRGQDVALRCDPISGHVSLFWYQQALGQGPEFLTYFQNEAQLDKSGLPSDRFFAERPEGSVSTLKIQRTQQEDSAVYLCASSHGASGANEQFFGPGTRLTVL.

This chain links TRBV6-6 with TRBJ2-1; 7 bases line up with TRBD1. V lost 6 bases to trimming and J lost 0 bases; unmatched junction nucleotides: 14. The length of the CDR3 is 18 residues. CDR1 MNHNY and CDR2 SVGAGI come from the germline V gene (reference sequence). The CDR3 bases are TGTGCCAGCAGGCCTACCCTCCGGGACAGCAGCTCCTACAATGAGCAGTTCTTC. Protein sequence: CASRPTLRDSSSYNEQFF.

V gene TRBV11-3 combines with J gene TRBJ2-1, with D maybe TRBD1 (6 bases). V was cut by 2 bases and J by 10 bases, with 9 bases left in between. The CDR3 is 12 amino acids. In germline, CDR1 is SGHNT, CDR2 YENEEA. This CDR3 reads CASSLLQGEQFF. Written as DNA, the CDR3 is TGTGCCAGCAGCTTATTGCAGGGGGAGCAGTTCTTC. The full variable domain, with the rest looked up from reference TRBV11-3 and TRBJ2-1, is EAGVVQSPRYKIIEKKQPVAFWCNPISGHNTLYWYLQNLGQGPELLIRYENEEAVDDSQLPKDRFSAERLKGVDSTLKIQPAELGDSAVYLCASSLLQGEQFFGPGTRLTVL.

The chain combines TRBV27 with TRBJ1-5, with D possibly matching TRBD1 (5 bases). V shed 5 bases and J shed 3 bases, with 14 bases lying between them. Germline lookup yields CDR1 MNHEY and CDR2 SMNVEV (reference sequence). The CDR3 covers 15 residues. DNA of the CDR3: TGTGCCAGCAGTCCTACCGGGACTCCCAATCAGCCCCAGCATTTT. It codes for CASSPTGTPNQPQHF.

The rearrangement uses TRBV7-6 and TRBJ2-2; no definite D call. The CDR3 has 15 residues. V was shortened by 5 bases and J by 4 bases, with 14 bases between the two germline ends. Germline V gives CDR1 SGHVS, CDR2 FNYEAQ. The CDR3 region is CASSPVGHSTGELFF. CDR3 DNA: TGTGCCAGCAGCCCCGTTGGTCATTCCACCGGGGAGCTGTTTTTT.

In its sample, this clonotype was seen a few times. The V and J genes are TRBV6-1 and TRBJ1-5, with a weak D call TRBD1 (6 bases). There are 15 residues in the CDR3. Germline-derived CDR1 and CDR2 are MNHNS and SASEGT. Trimming removed 6 bases from V and 3 bases from J, with 15 bases in between. The CDR3 loop reads CASSPDRAYNQPQHF. The CDR3 DNA sequence: TGTGCCAGCAGCCCGGACAGAGCTTACAATCAGCCCCAGCATTTT.

J is TRBJ2-7 and V is TRBV15; D might be TRBD2 (6 bases). This CDR3 contains 15 residues. Trimming left V 0 bases short and J 5 bases short, with 14 bases between. CDR1 and CDR2 from the germline V gene are LNHNV and YYDKDF (reference sequence). CDR3 DNA: TGTGCCACCAGCAGAGATTTGTCGCCGGGGGACGAGCAGTACGTC. Its translation: CATSRDLSPGDEQYV.

On this clonotype itself: The junction does not match germline at one end; this may be a read error. The V call is TRBV24-1, the J call TRBJ2-6, with D possibly called TRBD1 or TRBD2 (5 bases each). The length of the CDR3 is 18 residues. Germline V gene sequence: CDR1 KGHDR, CDR2 SFDVKD. The CDR3 spells CATSKTGTHRSGTNVLTF. CDR3 in DNA: TGTGCCACCAGTAAAACCGGGACGCATCGCTCTGGGACCAACGTCCTGACTTTC.